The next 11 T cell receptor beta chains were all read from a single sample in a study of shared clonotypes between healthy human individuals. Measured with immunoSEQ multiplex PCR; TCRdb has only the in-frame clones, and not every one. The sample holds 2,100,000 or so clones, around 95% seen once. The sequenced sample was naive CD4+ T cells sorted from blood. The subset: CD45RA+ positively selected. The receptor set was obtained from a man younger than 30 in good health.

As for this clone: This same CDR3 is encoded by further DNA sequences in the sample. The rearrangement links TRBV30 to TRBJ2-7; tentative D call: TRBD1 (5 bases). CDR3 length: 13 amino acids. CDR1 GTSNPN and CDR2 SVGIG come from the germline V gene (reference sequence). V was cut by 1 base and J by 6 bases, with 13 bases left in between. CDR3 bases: TGTGCCTGGAGTGGTGGGCAGGGCGGCGAGCAGTACTTC. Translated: CAWSGGQGGEQYF.

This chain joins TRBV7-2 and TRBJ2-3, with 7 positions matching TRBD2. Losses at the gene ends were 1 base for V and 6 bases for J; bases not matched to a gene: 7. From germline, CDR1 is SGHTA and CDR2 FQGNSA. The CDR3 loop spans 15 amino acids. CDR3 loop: CASSLDLAVLDTQYF. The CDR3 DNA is TGTGCCAGCAGCTTAGACCTAGCGGTTTTGGATACGCAGTATTTT.

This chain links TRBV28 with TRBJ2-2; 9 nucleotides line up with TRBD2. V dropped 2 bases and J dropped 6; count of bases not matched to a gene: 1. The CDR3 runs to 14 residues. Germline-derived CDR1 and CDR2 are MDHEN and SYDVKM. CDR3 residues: CASSLPSGAGELFF. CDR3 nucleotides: TGTGCCAGCAGTTTACCTAGCGGGGCCGGGGAGCTGTTTTTT.

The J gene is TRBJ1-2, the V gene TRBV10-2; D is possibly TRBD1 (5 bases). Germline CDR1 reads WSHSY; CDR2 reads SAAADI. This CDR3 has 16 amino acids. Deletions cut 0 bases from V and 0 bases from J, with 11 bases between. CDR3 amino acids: CASSESLTATNYGYTF. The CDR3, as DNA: TGCGCCAGCAGTGAGTCCTTGACAGCTACTAACTATGGCTACACCTTC.

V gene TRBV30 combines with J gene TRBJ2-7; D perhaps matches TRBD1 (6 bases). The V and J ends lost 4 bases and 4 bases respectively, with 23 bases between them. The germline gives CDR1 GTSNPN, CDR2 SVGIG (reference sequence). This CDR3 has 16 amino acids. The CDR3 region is CAWKNLAGASGYEQYF. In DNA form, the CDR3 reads TGTGCCTGGAAGAACTTAGCAGGGGCTTCGGGGTACGAGCAGTACTTC.

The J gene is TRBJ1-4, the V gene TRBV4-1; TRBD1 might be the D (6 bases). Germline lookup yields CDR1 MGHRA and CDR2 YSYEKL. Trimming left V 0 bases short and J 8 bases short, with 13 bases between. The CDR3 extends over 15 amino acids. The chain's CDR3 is CASSQEGARREKLFF. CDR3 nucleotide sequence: TGCGCCAGCAGCCAAGAGGGGGCCCGAAGAGAAAAACTGTTTTTT.

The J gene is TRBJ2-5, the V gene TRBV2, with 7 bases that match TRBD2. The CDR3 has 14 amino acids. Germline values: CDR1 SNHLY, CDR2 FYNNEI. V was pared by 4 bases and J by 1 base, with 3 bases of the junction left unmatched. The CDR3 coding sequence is TGTGCCAGCAGTGCTACTAGCGTCCAAGAGACCCAGTACTTC. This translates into CASSATSVQETQYF.

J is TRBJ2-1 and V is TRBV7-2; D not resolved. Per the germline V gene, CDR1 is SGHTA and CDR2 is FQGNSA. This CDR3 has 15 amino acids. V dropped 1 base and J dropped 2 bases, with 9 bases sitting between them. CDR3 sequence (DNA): TGTGCCAGCAGCTTAGAACTATCTGCCTACAATGAGCAGTTCTTC. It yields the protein CASSLELSAYNEQFF.

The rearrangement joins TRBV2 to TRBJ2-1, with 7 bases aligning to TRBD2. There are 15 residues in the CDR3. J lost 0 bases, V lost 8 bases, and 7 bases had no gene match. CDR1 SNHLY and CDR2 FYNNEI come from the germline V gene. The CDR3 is CASGEGSSSYNEQFF. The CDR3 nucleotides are TGTGCCAGCGGGGAGGGGTCAAGCTCCTACAATGAGCAGTTCTTC.

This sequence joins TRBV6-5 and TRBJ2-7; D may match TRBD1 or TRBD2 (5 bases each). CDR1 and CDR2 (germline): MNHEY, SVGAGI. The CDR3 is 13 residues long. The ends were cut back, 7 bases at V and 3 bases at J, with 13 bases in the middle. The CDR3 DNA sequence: TGTGCCAGCACCGCCCCAGGGAGCTACGAGCAGTACTTC. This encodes CASTAPGSYEQYF.

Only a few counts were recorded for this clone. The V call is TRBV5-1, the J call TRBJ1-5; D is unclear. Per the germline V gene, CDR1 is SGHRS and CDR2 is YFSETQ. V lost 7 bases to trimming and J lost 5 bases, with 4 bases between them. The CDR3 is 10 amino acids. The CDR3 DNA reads TGCGCCAGCGGAGATCAGCCCCAGCATTTT. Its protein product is CASGDQPQHF.